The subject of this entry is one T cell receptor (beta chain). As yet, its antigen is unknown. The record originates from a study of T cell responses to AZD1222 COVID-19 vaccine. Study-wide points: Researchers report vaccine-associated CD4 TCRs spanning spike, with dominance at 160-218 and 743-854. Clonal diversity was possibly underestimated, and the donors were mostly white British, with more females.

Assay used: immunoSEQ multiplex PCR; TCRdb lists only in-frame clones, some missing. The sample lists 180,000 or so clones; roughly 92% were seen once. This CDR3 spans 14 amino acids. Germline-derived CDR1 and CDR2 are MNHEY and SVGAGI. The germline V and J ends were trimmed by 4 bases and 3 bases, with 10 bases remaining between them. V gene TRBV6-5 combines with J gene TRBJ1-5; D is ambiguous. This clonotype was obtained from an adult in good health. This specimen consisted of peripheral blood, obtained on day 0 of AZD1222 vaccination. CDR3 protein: CASSSSPDNQPQHF. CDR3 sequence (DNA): TGTGCCAGCAGTTCCTCGCCTGACAATCAGCCCCAGCATTTT.